The 7 T cell receptor beta chains below were found in one sample sequenced in a study of blood T cell repertoires in COVID-19. Sequencing was performed with immunoSEQ multiplex PCR; in TCRdb, only in-frame clones are kept and a portion is missing. The sample lists about 300,000 clones, around 90% occurring once. Sequencing was performed on peripheral blood. The receptors come from a man aged 18 to 30 who had recovered from COVID-19.

This sequence joins TRBV21-1 and TRBJ2-7; the table assigns TRBD1, which was not confirmed against the DNA. TRBV21-1 is given as a pseudogene. This CDR3 is 20 amino acids long. The CDR3 region has the DNA TGTGCCAGCAGCAAAATGAGTGTAGTCTCCAGGGGCTCGGATGTCTACGAGCAGTACTTC. It translates to CASSKMSVVSRGSDVYEQYF.

The chain has TRBV30 and TRBJ2-1; 8 bases line up with TRBD2. The CDR3 is 17 residues long. Germline V gene sequence: CDR1 GTSNPN, CDR2 SVGIG (reference sequence). V was clipped by 0 bases and J by 7 bases; unmatched bases: 14. CDR3: CAWSVTYPGLGGNEQFF. The CDR3, as DNA: TGTGCCTGGAGTGTAACATATCCGGGACTAGGGGGAAATGAGCAGTTCTTC.

The chain employs TRBV28 and TRBJ1-4; D perhaps matches TRBD1 (6 bases). The CDR3 has 16 residues. Trimming took 3 bases from V and 9 from J, leaving 20 bases between them. Germline assignment: CDR1 MDHEN and CDR2 SYDVKM. The CDR3 sequence is CASSFHGGQGNKKLFF. The CDR3, as DNA: TGTGCCAGCAGTTTCCACGGGGGGCAGGGGAATAAAAAACTGTTTTTT.

There are many counts of this clone. The CDR3 DNA reads as TGCGCCAGCAGCCAAGTCTCGGGGGCTGAAGCTTTCTTT. It codes for CASSQVSGAEAFF. The chain uses TRBV4-1 and TRBJ1-1, with D possibly TRBD1 on 5 matching bases. With 1 base removed from V and 6 bases from J, the gap between germline ends came to 9 bases. The CDR3 totals 13 residues. The germline CDR1 and CDR2 sequences are MGHRA and YSYEKL.

This chain connects TRBV10-3 to TRBJ1-1; D unresolved. This CDR3 has 13 residues. Looked up from germline, CDR1 is ENHRY and CDR2 is SYGVKD. Trimming removed 6 bases at V and 5 bases at J, with 13 bases between. Here the CDR3 reads CAISPDPRTEAFF. In DNA, the CDR3 is TGTGCCATCAGCCCAGACCCGAGGACTGAAGCTTTCTTT.

This chain links TRBV27 with TRBJ1-5, with D uncertain. V was clipped by 5 bases and J by 2 bases, with 7 bases between them. Germline V gene data show CDR1 as MNHEY and CDR2 as SMNVEV (reference sequence). CDR3 size: 13 residues. DNA for the CDR3: TGTGCCAGCAGTATCTACGGCAATCAGCCCCAGCATTTT. Protein product: CASSIYGNQPQHF.

This chain joins TRBV18 and TRBJ2-1; no clear D gene. V was cut by 6 bases and J by 0 bases, with 12 bases left in between. Germline lookup yields CDR1 KGHSH and CDR2 LQKENI. The CDR3 runs 15 residues. CDR3 DNA sequence: TGTGCCAGCTCTCCGGGTGCTAGCTCCTACAATGAGCAGTTCTTC. It specifies CASSPGASSYNEQFF.